This T cell receptor (beta chain) was recorded in a study of blood T cell repertoires in COVID-19. Study overall: Spain, Italy and the United States supplied samples that represented acute and convalescent COVID-19. PBMCs, B-cell-depleted T cells, or T cells were the source of the cDNA or gDNA that made up the material.

Authors' data handling: Reference gene primer amplification in the assay estimated nucleated cell counts. Measured with immunoSEQ multiplex PCR; TCRdb has only the in-frame clones, and not every one. The DNA gave D and trimming, while V, J and clone size come from that table. The sample contains more than 130,000 clones, around nine tenths of which appear only once. The V gene's germline CDR1 is PRHDT and CDR2 FYEKMQ (reference sequence). This CDR3 region has 15 residues. The V segment lost 2 bases and the J segment 3 bases; nucleotides outside the gene matches: 5. Sequenced material: peripheral blood. The rearrangement links TRBV13 to TRBJ2-7; TRBD1 matches at 9 bases. This TCR was recovered from a man in his fifties or sixties with active or convalescent COVID-19. The DNA for the CDR3 is TGTGCCAGCAGCTTACGGGGACAGGGTGTCTACGAGCAGTACTTC. It encodes CASSLRGQGVYEQYF.